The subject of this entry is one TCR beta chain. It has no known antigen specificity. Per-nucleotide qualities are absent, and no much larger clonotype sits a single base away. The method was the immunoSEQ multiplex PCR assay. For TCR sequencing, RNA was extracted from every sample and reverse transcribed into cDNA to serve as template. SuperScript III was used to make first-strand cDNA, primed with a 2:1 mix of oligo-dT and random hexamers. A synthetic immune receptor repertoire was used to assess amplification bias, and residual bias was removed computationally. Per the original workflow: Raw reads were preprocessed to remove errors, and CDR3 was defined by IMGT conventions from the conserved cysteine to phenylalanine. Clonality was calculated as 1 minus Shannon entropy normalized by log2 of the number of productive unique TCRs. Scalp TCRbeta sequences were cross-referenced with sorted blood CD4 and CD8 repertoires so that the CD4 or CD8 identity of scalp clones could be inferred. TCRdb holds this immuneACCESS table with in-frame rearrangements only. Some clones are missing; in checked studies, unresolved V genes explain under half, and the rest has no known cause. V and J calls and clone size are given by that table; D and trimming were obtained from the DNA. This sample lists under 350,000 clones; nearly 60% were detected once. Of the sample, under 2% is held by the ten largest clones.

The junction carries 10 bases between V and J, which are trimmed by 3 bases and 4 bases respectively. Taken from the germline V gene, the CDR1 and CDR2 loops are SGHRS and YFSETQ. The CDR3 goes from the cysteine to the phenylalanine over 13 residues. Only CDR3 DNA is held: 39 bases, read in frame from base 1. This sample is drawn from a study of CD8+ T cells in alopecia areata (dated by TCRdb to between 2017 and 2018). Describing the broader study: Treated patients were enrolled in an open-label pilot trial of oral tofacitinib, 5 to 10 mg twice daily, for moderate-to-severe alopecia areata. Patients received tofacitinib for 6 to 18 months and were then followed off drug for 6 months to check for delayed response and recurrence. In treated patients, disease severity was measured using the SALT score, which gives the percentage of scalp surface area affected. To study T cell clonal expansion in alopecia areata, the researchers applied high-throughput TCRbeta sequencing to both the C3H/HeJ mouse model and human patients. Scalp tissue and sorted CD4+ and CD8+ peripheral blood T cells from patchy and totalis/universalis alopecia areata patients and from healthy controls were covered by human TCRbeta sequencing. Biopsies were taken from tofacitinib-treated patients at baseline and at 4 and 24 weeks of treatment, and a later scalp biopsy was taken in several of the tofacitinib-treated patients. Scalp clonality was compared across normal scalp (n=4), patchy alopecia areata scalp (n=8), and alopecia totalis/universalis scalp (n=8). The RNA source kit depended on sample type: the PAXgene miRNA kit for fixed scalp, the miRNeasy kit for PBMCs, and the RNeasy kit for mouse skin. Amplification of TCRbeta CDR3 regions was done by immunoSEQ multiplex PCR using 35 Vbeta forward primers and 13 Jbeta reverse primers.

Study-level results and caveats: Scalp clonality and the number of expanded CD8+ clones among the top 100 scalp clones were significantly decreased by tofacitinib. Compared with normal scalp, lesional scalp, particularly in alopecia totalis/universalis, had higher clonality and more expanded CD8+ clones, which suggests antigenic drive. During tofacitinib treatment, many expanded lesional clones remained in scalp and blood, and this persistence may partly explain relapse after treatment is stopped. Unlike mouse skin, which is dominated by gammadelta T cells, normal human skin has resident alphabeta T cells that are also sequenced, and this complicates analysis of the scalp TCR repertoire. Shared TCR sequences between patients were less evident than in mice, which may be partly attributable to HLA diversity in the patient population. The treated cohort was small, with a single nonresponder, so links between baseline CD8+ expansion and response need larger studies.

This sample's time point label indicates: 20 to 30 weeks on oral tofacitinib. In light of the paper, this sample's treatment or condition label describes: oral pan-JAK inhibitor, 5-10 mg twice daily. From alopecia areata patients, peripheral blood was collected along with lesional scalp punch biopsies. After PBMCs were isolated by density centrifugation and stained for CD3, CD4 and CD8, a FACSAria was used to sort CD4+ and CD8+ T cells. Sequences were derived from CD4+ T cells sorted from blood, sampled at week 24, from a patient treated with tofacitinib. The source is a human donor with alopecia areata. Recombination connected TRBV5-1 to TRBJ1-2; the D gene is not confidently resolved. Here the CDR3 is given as CASSSGYSYGYTF. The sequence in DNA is TGCGCCAGCAGCTCCGGTTACAGCTATGGCTACACCTTC.